The present T cell receptor beta chain was sequenced within a study of T-cell reconstitution after alpha-beta-depleted transplantation in children. General observations from the study: Some patients showed high day-60 TCRbeta diversity, which derived from surviving recipient T cells and thymic progenitors. The origin of alpha-beta T cells about two months after transplant was reportedly several hundred expanded graft clones. Newly made T cells mostly supplied T-cell counts and diversity one year after transplant.

There are 15 residues in the CDR3. CDR1 and CDR2 (germline): SGDLS, YYNGEE. Trimming cost V 4 bases and J 2 bases; bases outside gene matches: 9. Preparation of the TCRbeta library was carried out with unique molecular identifiers. MiXCR, applied by TCRdb to the PCR reads, yields one record per CDR3 protein. The sample yields approximately 980,000 distinct CDR3 sequences, 25% to 35% seen once. This clonotype was seen a single time. Antigen specificity is unknown. The receptor was isolated from a boy under three years old who had a stem cell transplant for SCID, so the T cells may come from the graft donor. This material consisted of PBMCs, mostly from graft donor cells, taken 360 days after TCRalphabeta/CD19-depleted stem cell transplant. This chain joins TRBV9 and TRBJ2-7; TRBD1 aligns across 7 bases. The CDR3 reads CASSPHRQGPYEQYF. CDR3 nucleotide sequence: TGTGCCAGCAGCCCGCACCGACAGGGACCCTACGAGCAGTACTTC. Combining the CDR3 with reference TRBV9 and TRBJ2-7 gives the whole variable domain DSGVTQTPKHLITATGQRVTLRCSPRSGDLSVYWYQQSLDQGLQFLIQYYNGEERAKGNILERFSAQQFPDLHSELNLSSLELGDSALYFCASSPHRQGPYEQYFGPGTRLTVT.